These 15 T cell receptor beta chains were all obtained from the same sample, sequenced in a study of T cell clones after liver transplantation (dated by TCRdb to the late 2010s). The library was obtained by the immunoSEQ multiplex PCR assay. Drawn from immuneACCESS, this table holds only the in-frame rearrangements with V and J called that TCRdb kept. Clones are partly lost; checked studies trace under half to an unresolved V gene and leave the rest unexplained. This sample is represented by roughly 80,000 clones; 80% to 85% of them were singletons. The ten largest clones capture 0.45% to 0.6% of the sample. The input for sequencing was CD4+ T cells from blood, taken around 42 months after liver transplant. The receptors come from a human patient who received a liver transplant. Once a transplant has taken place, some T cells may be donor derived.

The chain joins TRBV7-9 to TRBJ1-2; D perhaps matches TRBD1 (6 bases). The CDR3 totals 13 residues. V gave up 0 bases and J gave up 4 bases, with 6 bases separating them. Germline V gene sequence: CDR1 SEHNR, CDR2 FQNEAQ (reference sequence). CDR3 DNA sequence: TGTGCCAGCAGCTTAGCACAGGGCTATGGCTACACCTTC. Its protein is CASSLAQGYGYTF.

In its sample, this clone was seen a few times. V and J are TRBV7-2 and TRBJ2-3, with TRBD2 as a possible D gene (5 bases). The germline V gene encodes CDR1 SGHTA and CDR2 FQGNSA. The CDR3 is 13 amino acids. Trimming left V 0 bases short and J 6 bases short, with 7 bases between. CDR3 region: CASSLAGSDTQYF. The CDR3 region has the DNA TGTGCCAGCAGCTTAGCTGGGAGCGATACGCAGTATTTT.

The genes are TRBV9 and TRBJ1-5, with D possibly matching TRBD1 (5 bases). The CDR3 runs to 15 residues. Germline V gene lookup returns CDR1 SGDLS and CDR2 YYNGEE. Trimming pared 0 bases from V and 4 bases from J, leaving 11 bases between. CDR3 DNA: TGTGCCAGCAGCGTAGATTGGGGCGGGAATCAGCCCCAGCATTTT. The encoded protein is CASSVDWGGNQPQHF.

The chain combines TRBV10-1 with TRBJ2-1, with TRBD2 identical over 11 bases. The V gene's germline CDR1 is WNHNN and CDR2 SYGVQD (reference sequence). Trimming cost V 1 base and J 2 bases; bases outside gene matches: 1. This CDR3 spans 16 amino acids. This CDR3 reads CASSEYSGRAYNEQFF. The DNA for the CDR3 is TGCGCCAGCAGTGAGTATAGCGGGAGGGCCTACAATGAGCAGTTCTTC.

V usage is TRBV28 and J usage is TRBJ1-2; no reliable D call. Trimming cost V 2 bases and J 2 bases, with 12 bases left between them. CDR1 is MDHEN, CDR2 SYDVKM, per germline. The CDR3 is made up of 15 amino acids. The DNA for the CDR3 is TGTGCCAGCAGTTTAGGTGGCGCGGGCAACTATGGCTACACCTTC. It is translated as CASSLGGAGNYGYTF.

CDR3 protein: CASSIFTVAGGETQYF. The DNA for the CDR3 is TGTGCCAGTAGTATTTTTACCGTAGCGGGAGGAGAGACCCAGTACTTC. The chain couples TRBV19 to TRBJ2-5; TRBD2 matches at 10 bases. CDR3 length: 16 amino acids. J lost 4 bases, V lost 3 bases, and 8 bases had no gene match. Germline values: CDR1 LNHDA, CDR2 SQIVND (reference sequence).

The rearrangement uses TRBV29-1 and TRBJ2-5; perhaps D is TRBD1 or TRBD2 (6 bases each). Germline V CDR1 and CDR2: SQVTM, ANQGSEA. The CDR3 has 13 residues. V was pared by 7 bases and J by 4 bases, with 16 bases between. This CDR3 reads CSGDIGGGETQYF. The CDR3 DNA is TGCAGCGGCGACATCGGGGGCGGAGAGACCCAGTACTTC.

The CDR3 loop is CASTLRGGAYNEQFF. CDR3 in DNA: TGTGCCAGCACCCTAAGGGGCGGAGCTTACAATGAGCAGTTCTTC. The V gene is TRBV7-9, the J gene TRBJ2-1, with D tentatively TRBD1 (5 bases). This CDR3 has 15 residues. Germline CDR1 and CDR2: SEHNR and FQNEAQ (reference sequence). The V end lost 7 bases, the J end lost 4 bases, and 17 bases lay between the germline ends.

The CDR3 region has the DNA TGTGCCAGCAGCTTAGGCAGGGGGCGCGAGGGAGGCCTAGAGACCCAGTACTTC. As protein: CASSLGRGREGGLETQYF. This sequence joins TRBV11-1 and TRBJ2-5; the match to TRBD1 covers 8 bases. CDR3 length: 18 amino acids. The V segment lost 1 base and the J segment 4 bases; nucleotides outside the gene matches: 14. Germline V gives CDR1 SGHAT, CDR2 FQDESV (reference sequence).

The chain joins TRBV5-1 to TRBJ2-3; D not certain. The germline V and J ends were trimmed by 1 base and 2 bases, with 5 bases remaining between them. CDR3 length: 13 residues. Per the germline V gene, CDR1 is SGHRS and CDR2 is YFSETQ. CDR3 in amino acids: CASSLRPTDTQYF. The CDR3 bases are TGCGCCAGCAGCTTGAGACCCACAGATACGCAGTATTTT.

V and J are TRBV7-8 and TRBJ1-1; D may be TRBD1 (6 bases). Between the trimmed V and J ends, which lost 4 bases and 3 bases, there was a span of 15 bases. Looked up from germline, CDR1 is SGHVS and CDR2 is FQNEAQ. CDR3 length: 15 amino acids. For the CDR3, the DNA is TGTGCCAGCAGCTCCCCACCAGGGGAGTACACTGAAGCTTTCTTT. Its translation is CASSSPPGEYTEAFF.

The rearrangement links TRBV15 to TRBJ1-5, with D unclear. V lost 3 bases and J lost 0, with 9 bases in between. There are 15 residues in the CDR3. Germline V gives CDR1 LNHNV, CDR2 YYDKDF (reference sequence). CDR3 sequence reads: CATSSWQLSNQPQHF. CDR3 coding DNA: TGTGCCACCAGCAGCTGGCAGCTTAGCAATCAGCCCCAGCATTTT.

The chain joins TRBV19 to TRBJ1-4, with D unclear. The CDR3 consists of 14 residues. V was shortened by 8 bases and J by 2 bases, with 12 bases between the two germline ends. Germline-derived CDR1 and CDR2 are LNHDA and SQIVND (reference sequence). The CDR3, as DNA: TGTGCCAGTCGCCCGTGGAGTACTAATGAAAAACTGTTTTTT. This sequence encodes CASRPWSTNEKLFF.

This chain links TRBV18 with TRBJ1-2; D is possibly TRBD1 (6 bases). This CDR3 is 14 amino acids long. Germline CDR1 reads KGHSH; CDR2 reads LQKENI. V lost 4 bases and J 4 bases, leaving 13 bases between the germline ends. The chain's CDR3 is CASSHGQKGYGYTF. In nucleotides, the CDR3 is TGTGCCAGCTCACATGGACAGAAAGGCTATGGCTACACCTTC.

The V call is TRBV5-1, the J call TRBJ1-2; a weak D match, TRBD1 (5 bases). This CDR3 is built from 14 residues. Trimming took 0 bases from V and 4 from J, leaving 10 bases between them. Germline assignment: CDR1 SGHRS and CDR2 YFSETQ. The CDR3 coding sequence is TGCGCCAGCAGCTTGGAGTCAGGGAGCTATGGCTACACCTTC. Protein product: CASSLESGSYGYTF.